The text below deals with one TCR beta chain. These data come from a study of blood T cell repertoires in COVID-19. Sequencing used immunoSEQ multiplex PCR; TCRdb keeps in-frame clones, though not all of them. Found here are approximately 49,000 clones, roughly 79% of them singletons; the top ten hold 20% to 25%. Source material: peripheral blood. This clonotype was sampled from a woman older than 75 with COVID-19, enrolled during active disease.

Written as DNA, the CDR3 is TGCGCCAGCAGCTTGGCCCACGGGGGGGCAACTAATGAAAAACTGTTTTTT. This encodes CASSLAHGGATNEKLFF. V usage is TRBV5-1 and J usage is TRBJ1-4, with D possibly TRBD1 on 5 matching bases. The CDR3 is 17 residues long. From germline, CDR1 is SGHRS and CDR2 YFSETQ. V was shortened by 0 bases and J by 0 bases, with 12 bases between the two germline ends.